These T cell receptor beta chains were read from a single sample in a study of blood T cell repertoires in COVID-19. Clones were sequenced by immunoSEQ multiplex PCR, and TCRdb holds only the in-frame ones, with some missing. The sample contains fewer than 450,000 clones, 88% of which appear only once. Sequencing was carried out using peripheral blood. The receptors here all came from a woman between 45 and 60 years old with COVID-19, enrolled during active disease. Each CDR3 is given with its conserved first and last residue. The order of the fields is D gene, clone size, V gene, J gene, CDR3 DNA, CDR3 protein. The D gene is left open where the match is weak. Not all rows give a size; the values are once, few, many and, for expanded clones, a class.

d_gene: TRBD2; abundance: -; v_gene: TRBV5-6; j_gene: TRBJ2-3; CDR3nt: TGTGCCAGCAGCTTGTCCCAGCGGGGGGGCACAGATACGCAGTATTTT; CDR3aa: CASSLSQRGGTDTQYF
d_gene: TRBD2; abundance: -; v_gene: TRBV30; j_gene: TRBJ2-1; CDR3nt: TGTGCCGGACAGGCGGGGGGGCCTGTCCATGAGCAGTTCTTC; CDR3aa: CAGQAGGPVHEQFF
d_gene: -; abundance: -; v_gene: TRBV2; j_gene: TRBJ1-6; CDR3nt: TGTGCCAGCAGTGCCTTGACAGGATCCTATAATTCACCCCTCCACTTT; CDR3aa: CASSALTGSYNSPLHF
d_gene: -; abundance: -; v_gene: TRBV7-2; j_gene: TRBJ2-3; CDR3nt: TGTGCCAGCAGCCACAGGGTACGTGGGCCCGGAGAAGATACGCAGTATTTT; CDR3aa: CASSHRVRGPGEDTQYF
d_gene: -; abundance: -; v_gene: TRBV27; j_gene: TRBJ1-1; CDR3nt: TGTGCCAGCAGCTCCAGGAGCGGTTTTAACACTGAAGCTTTCTTT; CDR3aa: CASSSRSGFNTEAFF
d_gene: -; abundance: -; v_gene: TRBV29-1; j_gene: TRBJ2-2; CDR3nt: TGCAGCGTTGAAAAACGGCTAGGGGCCGGGGAGCTGTTTTTT; CDR3aa: CSVEKRLGAGELFF
d_gene: -; abundance: -; v_gene: TRBV19; j_gene: TRBJ1-5; CDR3nt: TGTGCCAGTACCACCCCGTCAGGACTGGGGAGCAATCAGCCCCAGCATTTT; CDR3aa: CASTTPSGLGSNQPQHF
d_gene: -; abundance: once; v_gene: TRBV5-1; j_gene: TRBJ2-2; CDR3nt: TGCGCCAGCAGCGCGACATTGGACACCGGGGAGCTGTTTTTT; CDR3aa: CASSATLDTGELFF
d_gene: -; abundance: once; v_gene: TRBV6-1; j_gene: TRBJ2-1; CDR3nt: TGTGCCAGCAGTGAATGGGGCGAGCAGTTCTTC; CDR3aa: CASSEWGEQFF
d_gene: TRBD1; abundance: -; v_gene: TRBV9; j_gene: TRBJ2-7; CDR3nt: TGTGCCAGCAGCCTCTTGGACAGGGCCCACGAGCAGTACTTC; CDR3aa: CASSLLDRAHEQYF
d_gene: -; abundance: -; v_gene: TRBV19; j_gene: TRBJ2-2; CDR3nt: TGTGCCAGTAGTATGAGGTCCGGGGAGCTGTTTTTT; CDR3aa: CASSMRSGELFF
d_gene: -; abundance: -; v_gene: TRBV6-5; j_gene: TRBJ1-1; CDR3nt: TGTGCCCACAACAGGGCCACTGAAGCTTTCTTT; CDR3aa: CAHNRATEAFF
d_gene: -; abundance: -; v_gene: TRBV30; j_gene: TRBJ1-3; CDR3nt: TGTGCCTGGAGTCAACAGGGAAACACCATATATTTT; CDR3aa: CAWSQQGNTIYF
d_gene: -; abundance: -; v_gene: TRBV9; j_gene: TRBJ1-6; CDR3nt: TGTGCCAGCAGCGTAGAACAGGAAAATTCACCCCTCCACTTT; CDR3aa: CASSVEQENSPLHF
d_gene: -; abundance: -; v_gene: TRBV5-1; j_gene: TRBJ1-2; CDR3nt: TGCGCCAGCAGCTTGCGAGACGGCGGGAGCTATGGCTACACCTTC; CDR3aa: CASSLRDGGSYGYTF
d_gene: -; abundance: -; v_gene: TRBV3-1/TRBV3-2; j_gene: TRBJ1-1; CDR3nt: TGTGCCAGCAGCCAACGACAGGCGAACACTGAAGCTTTCTTT; CDR3aa: CASSQRQANTEAFF
d_gene: -; abundance: -; v_gene: TRBV6-5; j_gene: TRBJ1-2; CDR3nt: TGTGCCAGCAGTTACGGGACACCGGCCAATGGCTACACCTTC; CDR3aa: CASSYGTPANGYTF
d_gene: TRBD1; abundance: -; v_gene: TRBV2; j_gene: TRBJ2-3; CDR3nt: TGTGCCAGCATCCTACAGGGGGCTAGCACAGATACGCAGTATTTT; CDR3aa: CASILQGASTDTQYF
d_gene: -; abundance: -; v_gene: TRBV12-3/TRBV12-4; j_gene: TRBJ1-5; CDR3nt: TGTGCCAGCAGCAACAGGGATCAGCCCCAGCATTTT; CDR3aa: CASSNRDQPQHF
d_gene: TRBD1; abundance: -; v_gene: TRBV19; j_gene: TRBJ1-2; CDR3nt: TGTGCCAGTAGTATAGACCACAGGGGTCGATATGGCTACACCTTC; CDR3aa: CASSIDHRGRYGYTF
d_gene: -; abundance: -; v_gene: TRBV5-1; j_gene: TRBJ2-3; CDR3nt: TGCGCCAGCAGCTTGGAGGACTCTAGCACAGATACGCAGTATTTT; CDR3aa: CASSLEDSSTDTQYF
d_gene: -; abundance: -; v_gene: TRBV3-1/TRBV3-2; j_gene: TRBJ1-1; CDR3nt: TGTGCCAGCAGCCCGGAAGACTACACTGAAGCTTTCTTT; CDR3aa: CASSPEDYTEAFF
d_gene: -; abundance: -; v_gene: TRBV30; j_gene: TRBJ2-1; CDR3nt: TGCTCAATTACCAGGGCAGGGCAGTTCTTC; CDR3aa: CSITRAGQFF
d_gene: -; abundance: once; v_gene: TRBV29-1; j_gene: TRBJ1-1; CDR3nt: TGCAGCGCACCAGGGTTTAACACTGAAGCTTTCTTT; CDR3aa: CSAPGFNTEAFF
d_gene: TRBD1; abundance: once; v_gene: TRBV29-1; j_gene: TRBJ2-5; CDR3nt: TGCAGCGTTGTGAGGACAGGCCCAGAGACCCAGTACTTC; CDR3aa: CSVVRTGPETQYF
d_gene: -; abundance: -; v_gene: TRBV2; j_gene: TRBJ2-7; CDR3nt: TGTGCCAGCAGTGTTTTGTACAGCCACTACGAGCAGTACTTC; CDR3aa: CASSVLYSHYEQYF
d_gene: -; abundance: -; v_gene: TRBV5-1; j_gene: TRBJ2-2; CDR3nt: TGCGCCAGCAGCTTGAGGACTCAGGCCGGGGAGCTGTTTTTT; CDR3aa: CASSLRTQAGELFF
d_gene: TRBD1; abundance: once; v_gene: TRBV5-1; j_gene: TRBJ1-1; CDR3nt: TGCGCCAGCGGATCAGGGGGCGCCCGTCCTGAAGCTTTCTTT; CDR3aa: CASGSGGARPEAFF
d_gene: -; abundance: -; v_gene: TRBV7-2; j_gene: TRBJ2-2; CDR3nt: TGTGCCAGCAGCTTAGGGCAGGCCACCGGGGAGCTGTTTTTT; CDR3aa: CASSLGQATGELFF
d_gene: TRBD2; abundance: -; v_gene: TRBV5-6; j_gene: TRBJ2-3; CDR3nt: TGTGCCAGCAGACTACTAGCGGGGGGGCGTGATACGCAGTATTTT; CDR3aa: CASRLLAGGRDTQYF
d_gene: TRBD1; abundance: -; v_gene: TRBV28; j_gene: TRBJ1-6; CDR3nt: TGTGCCAGCAGGACAGGGCCATTACGTTCACCCCTCCACTTT; CDR3aa: CASRTGPLRSPLHF
d_gene: -; abundance: -; v_gene: TRBV28; j_gene: TRBJ1-1; CDR3nt: TGTGCCAGCACCCCTATCGGGGACATGATGAACACTGAAGCTTTCTTT; CDR3aa: CASTPIGDMMNTEAFF
d_gene: -; abundance: -; v_gene: TRBV15; j_gene: TRBJ2-7; CDR3nt: TGTGCCACCACTACAGAGTCCTACGAGCAGTACTTC; CDR3aa: CATTTESYEQYF
d_gene: -; abundance: -; v_gene: TRBV5-1; j_gene: TRBJ2-4; CDR3nt: TGCGCCAGCAGCTTGGGGACTGGAGGGGACATTCAGTACTTC; CDR3aa: CASSLGTGGDIQYF
d_gene: -; abundance: -; v_gene: TRBV30; j_gene: TRBJ1-1; CDR3nt: TGTGCCTGGACCCTCCCGGTACAGATGAACACTGAAGCTTTCTTT; CDR3aa: CAWTLPVQMNTEAFF
d_gene: TRBD2; abundance: once; v_gene: TRBV12-5; j_gene: TRBJ2-3; CDR3nt: TGTGCTAGTGCAAGCGGGGGGAGTGCAGATACGCAGTATTTT; CDR3aa: CASASGGSADTQYF